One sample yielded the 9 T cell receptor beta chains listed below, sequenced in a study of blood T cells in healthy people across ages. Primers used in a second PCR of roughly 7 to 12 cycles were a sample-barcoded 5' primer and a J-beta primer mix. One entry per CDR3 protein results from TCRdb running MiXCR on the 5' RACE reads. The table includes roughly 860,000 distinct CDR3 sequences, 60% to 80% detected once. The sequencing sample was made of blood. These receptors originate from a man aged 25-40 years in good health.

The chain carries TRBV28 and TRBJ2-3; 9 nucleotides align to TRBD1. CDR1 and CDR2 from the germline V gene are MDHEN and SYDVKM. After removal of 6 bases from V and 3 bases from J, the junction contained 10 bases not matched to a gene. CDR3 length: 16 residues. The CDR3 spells CASSELETGGTDTQYF. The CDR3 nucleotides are TGTGCCAGCAGCGAGCTCGAGACAGGGGGGACAGATACGCAGTATTTT.

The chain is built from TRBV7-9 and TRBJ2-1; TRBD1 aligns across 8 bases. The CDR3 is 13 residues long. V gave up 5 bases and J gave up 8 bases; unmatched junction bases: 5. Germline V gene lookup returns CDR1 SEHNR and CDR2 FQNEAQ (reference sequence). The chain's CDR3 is CASSRRTGHEQFF. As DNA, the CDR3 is TGTGCCAGCAGCCGACGGACAGGGCATGAGCAGTTCTTC.

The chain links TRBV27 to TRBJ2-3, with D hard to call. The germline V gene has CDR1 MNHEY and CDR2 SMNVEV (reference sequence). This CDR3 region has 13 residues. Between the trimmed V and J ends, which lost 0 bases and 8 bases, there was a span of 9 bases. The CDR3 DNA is TGTGCCAGCAGTTTATCGGGCTTCCTTACGCAGTATTTT. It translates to CASSLSGFLTQYF.

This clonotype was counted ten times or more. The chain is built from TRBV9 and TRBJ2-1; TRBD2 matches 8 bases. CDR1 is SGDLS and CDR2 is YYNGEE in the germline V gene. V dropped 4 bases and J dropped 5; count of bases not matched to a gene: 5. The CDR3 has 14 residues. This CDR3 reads CASSSSGVDNEQFF. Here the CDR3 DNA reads TGTGCCAGCAGCAGTAGCGGGGTAGACAATGAGCAGTTCTTC.

CDR3 residues: CASSASGTGGDGYTF. CDR3 bases: TGTGCCAGCAGCGCCTCCGGGACAGGGGGCGATGGCTACACCTTC. V usage is TRBV9 and J usage is TRBJ1-2; 12 positions match TRBD1. Trimming cost V 3 bases and J 6 bases; bases outside gene matches: 6. The CDR3 covers 15 residues. Germline CDR1 reads SGDLS; CDR2 reads YYNGEE.

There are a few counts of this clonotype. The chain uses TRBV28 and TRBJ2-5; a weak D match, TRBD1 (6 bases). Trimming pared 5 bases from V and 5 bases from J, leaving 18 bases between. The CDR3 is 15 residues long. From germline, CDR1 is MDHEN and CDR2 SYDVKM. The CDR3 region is CASSTGDRFGETQYF. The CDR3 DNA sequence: TGTGCCAGCAGTACCGGCGACAGGTTCGGGGAGACCCAGTACTTC. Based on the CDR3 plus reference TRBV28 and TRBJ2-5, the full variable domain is DVKVTQSSRYLVKRTGEKVFLECVQDMDHENMFWYRQDPGLGLRLIYFSYDVKMKEKGDIPEGYSVSREKKERFSLILESASTNQTSMYLCASSTGDRFGETQYFGPGTRLLVL.

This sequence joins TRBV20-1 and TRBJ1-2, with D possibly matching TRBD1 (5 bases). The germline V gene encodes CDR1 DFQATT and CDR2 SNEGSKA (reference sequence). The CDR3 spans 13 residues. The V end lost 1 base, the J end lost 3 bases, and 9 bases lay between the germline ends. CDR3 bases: TGCAGTGCTAGAGTAGACAGTCACTATGGCTACACCTTC. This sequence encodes CSARVDSHYGYTF.

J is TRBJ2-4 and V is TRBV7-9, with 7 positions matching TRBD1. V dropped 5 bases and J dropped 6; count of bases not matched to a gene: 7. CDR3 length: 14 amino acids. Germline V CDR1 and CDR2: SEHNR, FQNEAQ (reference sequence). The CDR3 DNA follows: TGTGCCAGCAGCCCCGGGACAGACCTAAACATTCAGTACTTC. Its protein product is CASSPGTDLNIQYF.

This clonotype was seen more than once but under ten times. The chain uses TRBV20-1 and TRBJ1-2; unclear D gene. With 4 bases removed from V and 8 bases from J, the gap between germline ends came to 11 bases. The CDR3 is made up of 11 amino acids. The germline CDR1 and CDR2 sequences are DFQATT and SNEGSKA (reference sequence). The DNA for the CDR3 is TGCAGTGCTACCGGGGTTGAGGGCTACACCTTC. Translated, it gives CSATGVEGYTF.